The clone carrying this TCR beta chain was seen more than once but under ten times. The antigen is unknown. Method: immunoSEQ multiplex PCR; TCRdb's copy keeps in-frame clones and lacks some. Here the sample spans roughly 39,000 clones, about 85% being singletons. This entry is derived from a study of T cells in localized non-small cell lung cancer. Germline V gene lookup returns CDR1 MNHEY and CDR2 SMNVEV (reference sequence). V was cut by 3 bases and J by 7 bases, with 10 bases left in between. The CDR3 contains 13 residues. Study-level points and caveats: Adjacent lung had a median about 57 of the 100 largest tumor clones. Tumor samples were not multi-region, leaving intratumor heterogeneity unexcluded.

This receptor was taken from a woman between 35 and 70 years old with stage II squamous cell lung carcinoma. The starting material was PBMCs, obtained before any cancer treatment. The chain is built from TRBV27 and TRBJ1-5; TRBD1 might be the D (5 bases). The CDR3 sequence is CASSFTGDQPQHF. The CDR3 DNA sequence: TGTGCCAGCAGTTTCACCGGGGACCAGCCCCAGCATTTT.